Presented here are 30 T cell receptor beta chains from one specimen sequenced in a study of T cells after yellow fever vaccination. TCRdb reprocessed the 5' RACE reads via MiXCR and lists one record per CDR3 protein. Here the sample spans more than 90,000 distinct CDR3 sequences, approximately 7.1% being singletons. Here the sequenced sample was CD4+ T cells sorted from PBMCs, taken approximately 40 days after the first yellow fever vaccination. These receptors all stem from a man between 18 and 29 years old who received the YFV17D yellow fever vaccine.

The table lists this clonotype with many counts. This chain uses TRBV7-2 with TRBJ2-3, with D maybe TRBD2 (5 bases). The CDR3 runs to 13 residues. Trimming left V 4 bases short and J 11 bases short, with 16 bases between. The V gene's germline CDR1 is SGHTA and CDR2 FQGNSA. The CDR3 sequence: CASSSEIGGGQYF. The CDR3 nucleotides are TGTGCCAGCAGCTCGGAAATCGGTGGAGGGCAGTATTTT.

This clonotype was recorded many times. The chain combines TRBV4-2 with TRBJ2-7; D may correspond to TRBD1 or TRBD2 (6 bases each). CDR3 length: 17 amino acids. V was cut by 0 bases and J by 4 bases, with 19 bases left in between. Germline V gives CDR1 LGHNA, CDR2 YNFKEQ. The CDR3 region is CASSQDIGGGLGYEQYF. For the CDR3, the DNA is TGTGCCAGCAGCCAAGATATCGGTGGGGGGCTTGGGTACGAGCAGTACTTC.

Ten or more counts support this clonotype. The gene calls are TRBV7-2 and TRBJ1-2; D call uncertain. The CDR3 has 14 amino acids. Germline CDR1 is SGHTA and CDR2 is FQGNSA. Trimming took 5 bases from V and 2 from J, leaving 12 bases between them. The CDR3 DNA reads TGTGCCAGCAGCCCTTCTTATTTAAACTATGGCTACACCTTC. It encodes CASSPSYLNYGYTF.

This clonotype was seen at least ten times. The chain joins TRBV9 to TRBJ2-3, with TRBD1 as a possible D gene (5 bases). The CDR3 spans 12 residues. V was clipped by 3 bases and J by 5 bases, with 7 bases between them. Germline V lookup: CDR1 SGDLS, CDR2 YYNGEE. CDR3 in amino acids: CASSGDRDTQYF. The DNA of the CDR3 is TGTGCCAGCAGCGGCGACAGAGATACGCAGTATTTT.

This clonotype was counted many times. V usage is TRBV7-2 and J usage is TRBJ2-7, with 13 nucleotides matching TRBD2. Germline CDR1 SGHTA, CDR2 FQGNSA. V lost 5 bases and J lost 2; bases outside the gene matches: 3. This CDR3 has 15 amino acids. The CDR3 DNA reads TGTGCCAGCAGCCAAACTAGCGGGGGGGCCTACGAGCAGTACGTC. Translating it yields CASSQTSGGAYEQYV.

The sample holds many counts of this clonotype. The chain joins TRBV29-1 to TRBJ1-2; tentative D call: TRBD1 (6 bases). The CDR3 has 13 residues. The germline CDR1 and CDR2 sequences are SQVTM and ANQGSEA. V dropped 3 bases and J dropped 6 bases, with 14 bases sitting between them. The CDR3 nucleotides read TGCAGCGTTGACCCACAGGGCTGGAATGGCTACACCTTC. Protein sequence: CSVDPQGWNGYTF.

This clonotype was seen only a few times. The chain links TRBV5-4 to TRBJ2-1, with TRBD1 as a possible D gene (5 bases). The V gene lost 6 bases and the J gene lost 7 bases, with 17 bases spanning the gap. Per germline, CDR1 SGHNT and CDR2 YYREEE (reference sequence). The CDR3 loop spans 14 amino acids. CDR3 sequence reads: CASTNLRSGNEQFF. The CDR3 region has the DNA TGTGCCAGCACCAACCTTCGCTCAGGGAATGAGCAGTTCTTC.

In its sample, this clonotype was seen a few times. The CDR3 bases are TGTGCCAGCAGCTTAAACGGGGACAGTCCAGTGTATACCTACGAGCAGTACGTC. Protein: CASSLNGDSPVYTYEQYV. The chain is built from TRBV11-2 and TRBJ2-7, with 7 bases that match TRBD1. Looked up from germline, CDR1 is SGHAT and CDR2 is FQNNGV. J lost 2 bases, V lost 2 bases, and 15 bases had no gene match. CDR3 length: 18 residues.

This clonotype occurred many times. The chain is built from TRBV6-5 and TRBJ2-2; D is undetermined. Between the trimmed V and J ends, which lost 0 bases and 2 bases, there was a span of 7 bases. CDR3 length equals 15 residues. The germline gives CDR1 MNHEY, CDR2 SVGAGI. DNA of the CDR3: TGTGCCAGCAGTTACTCTCCCAGTAACACCGGGGAGCTGTTTTTT. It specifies CASSYSPSNTGELFF.

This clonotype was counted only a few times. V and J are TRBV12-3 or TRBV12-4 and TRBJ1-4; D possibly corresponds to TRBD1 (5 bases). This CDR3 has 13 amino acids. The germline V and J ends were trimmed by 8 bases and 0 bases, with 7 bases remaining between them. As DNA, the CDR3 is TGTGCCAGCGCAGGGTCAACTAATGAAAAACTGTTTTTT. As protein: CASAGSTNEKLFF.

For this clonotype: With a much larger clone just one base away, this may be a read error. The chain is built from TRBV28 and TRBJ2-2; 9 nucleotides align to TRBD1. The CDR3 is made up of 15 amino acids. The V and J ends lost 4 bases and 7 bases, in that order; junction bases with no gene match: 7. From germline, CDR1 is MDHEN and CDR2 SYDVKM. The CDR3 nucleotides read TGTGCCAGCAGTTGGGACAGGGTCCCGTACGGGGAGCTGTTTTTT. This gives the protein CASSWDRVPYGELFF.

CDR3 in DNA: TGCGCCAGCAGCTTGGTGCCCGACTTCAGGAATGAGCAGTTCTTC. Its translation is CASSLVPDFRNEQFF. V usage is TRBV5-1 and J usage is TRBJ2-1; D gene uncertain. Trimming pared 0 bases from V and 7 bases from J, leaving 14 bases between. The CDR3 contains 15 residues. Germline V gene sequence: CDR1 SGHRS, CDR2 YFSETQ.

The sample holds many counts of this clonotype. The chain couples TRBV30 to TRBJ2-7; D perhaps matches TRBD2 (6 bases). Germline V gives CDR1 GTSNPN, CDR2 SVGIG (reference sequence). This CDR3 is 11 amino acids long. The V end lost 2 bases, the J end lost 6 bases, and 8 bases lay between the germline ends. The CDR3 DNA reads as TGTGCCTGGAGTTTGGGGGGCGAGCAGTACTTC. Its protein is CAWSLGGEQYF.

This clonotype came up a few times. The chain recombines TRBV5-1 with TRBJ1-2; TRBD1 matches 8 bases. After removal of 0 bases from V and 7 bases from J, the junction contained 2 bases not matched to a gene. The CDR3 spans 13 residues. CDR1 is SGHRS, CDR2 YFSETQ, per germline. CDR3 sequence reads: CASSLEDRAGYTF. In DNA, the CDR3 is TGCGCCAGCAGCTTGGAGGACAGGGCTGGCTACACCTTC.

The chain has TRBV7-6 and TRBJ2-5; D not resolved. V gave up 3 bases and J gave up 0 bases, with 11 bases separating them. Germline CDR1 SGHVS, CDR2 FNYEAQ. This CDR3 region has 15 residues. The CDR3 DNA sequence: TGTGCCAGCAGCTTGGACGCCGGGTACCAAGAGACCCAGTACTTC. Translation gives CASSLDAGYQETQYF.

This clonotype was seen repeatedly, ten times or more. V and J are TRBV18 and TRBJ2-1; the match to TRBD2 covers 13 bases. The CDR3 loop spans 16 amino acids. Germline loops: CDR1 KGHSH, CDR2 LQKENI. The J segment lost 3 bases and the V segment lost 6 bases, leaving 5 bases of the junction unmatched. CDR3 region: CASSRTSGGDYNEQFF. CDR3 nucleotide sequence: TGTGCCAGCTCCCGGACTAGCGGGGGAGACTACAATGAGCAGTTCTTC.

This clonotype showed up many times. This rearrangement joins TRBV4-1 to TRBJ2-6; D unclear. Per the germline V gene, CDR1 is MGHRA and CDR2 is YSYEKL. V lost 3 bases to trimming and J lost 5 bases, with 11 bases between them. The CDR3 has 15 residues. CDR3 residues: CASSQGMFRANVLTF. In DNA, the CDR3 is TGCGCCAGCAGCCAGGGTATGTTCCGGGCCAACGTCCTGACTTTC.

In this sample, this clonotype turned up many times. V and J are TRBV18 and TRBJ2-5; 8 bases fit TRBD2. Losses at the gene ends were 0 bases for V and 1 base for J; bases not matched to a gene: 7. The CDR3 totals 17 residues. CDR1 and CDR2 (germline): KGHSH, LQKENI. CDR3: CASSPPSLAGGQETQYF. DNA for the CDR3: TGTGCCAGCTCACCACCGAGTTTGGCGGGGGGCCAAGAGACCCAGTACTTC.

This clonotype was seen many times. The CDR3 region has the DNA TGTGCCAGCATCCGGGACCTCGGCTCCTACGAGCAGTACTTC. Protein product: CASIRDLGSYEQYF. The chain has TRBV6-2 or TRBV6-3 and TRBJ2-7; possibly TRBD1 or TRBD2 for D (5 bases each). The CDR3 is made up of 14 amino acids. The germline V gene encodes CDR1 MNHEY and CDR2 SVGEGT. V lost 7 bases and J lost 0, with 13 bases in between.

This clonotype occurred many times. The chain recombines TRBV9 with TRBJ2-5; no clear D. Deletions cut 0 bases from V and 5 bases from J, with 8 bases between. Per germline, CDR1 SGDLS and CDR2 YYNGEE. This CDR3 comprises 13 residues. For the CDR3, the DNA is TGTGCCAGCAGCGTAGGAGTTCTGGAGACCCAGTACTTC. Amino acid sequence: CASSVGVLETQYF.

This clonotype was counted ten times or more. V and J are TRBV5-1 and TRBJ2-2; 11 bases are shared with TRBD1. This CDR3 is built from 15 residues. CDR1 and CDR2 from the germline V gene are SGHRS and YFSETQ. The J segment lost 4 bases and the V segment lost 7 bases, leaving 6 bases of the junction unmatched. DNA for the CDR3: TGCGCCAGCGCGCGGACAGGGGGCAGCACCGGGGAGCTGTTTTTT. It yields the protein CASARTGGSTGELFF.

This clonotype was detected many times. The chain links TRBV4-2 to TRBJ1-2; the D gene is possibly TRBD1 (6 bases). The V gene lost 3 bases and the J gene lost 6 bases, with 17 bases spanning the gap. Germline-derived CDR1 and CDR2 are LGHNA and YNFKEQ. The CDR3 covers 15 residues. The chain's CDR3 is CASSQTSTGNHGYTF. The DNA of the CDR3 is TGTGCCAGCAGCCAGACCTCAACAGGGAACCATGGCTACACCTTC.

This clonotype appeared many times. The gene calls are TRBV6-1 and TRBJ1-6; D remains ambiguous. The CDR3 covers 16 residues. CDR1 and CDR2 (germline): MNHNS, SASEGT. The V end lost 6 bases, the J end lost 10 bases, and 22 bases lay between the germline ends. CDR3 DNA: TGTGCCAGCAGCCGCAGCACTAGTGGAGATTTGTCACCCCTCCACTTT. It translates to CASSRSTSGDLSPLHF.

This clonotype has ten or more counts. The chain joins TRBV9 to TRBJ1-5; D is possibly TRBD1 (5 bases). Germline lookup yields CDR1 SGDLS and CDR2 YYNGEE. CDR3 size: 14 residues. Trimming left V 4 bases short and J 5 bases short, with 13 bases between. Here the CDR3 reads CASSPTDTYQPQHF. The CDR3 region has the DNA TGTGCCAGCAGCCCAACGGACACTTATCAGCCCCAGCATTTT.

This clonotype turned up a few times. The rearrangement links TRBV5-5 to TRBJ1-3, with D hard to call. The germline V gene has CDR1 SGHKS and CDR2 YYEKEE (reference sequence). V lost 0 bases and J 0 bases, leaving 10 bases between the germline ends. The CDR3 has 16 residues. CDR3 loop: CASSLGLATSGNTIYF. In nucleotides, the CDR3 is TGTGCCAGCAGCTTGGGTCTGGCGACCTCTGGAAACACCATATATTTT.

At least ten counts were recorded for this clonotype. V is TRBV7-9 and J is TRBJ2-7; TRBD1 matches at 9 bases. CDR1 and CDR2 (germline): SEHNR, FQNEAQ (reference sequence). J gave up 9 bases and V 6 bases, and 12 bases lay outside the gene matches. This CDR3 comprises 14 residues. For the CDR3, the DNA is TGTGCCAGCAGTCCAATCCCTACAGGGGGCCGGCAGTACGTC. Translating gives CASSPIPTGGRQYV.

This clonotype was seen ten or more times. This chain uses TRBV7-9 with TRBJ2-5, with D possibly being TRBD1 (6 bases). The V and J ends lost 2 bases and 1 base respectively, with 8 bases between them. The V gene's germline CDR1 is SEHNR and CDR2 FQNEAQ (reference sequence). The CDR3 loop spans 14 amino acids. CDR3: CASSLTTGQETQYF. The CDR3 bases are TGTGCCAGCAGCTTAACGACAGGCCAAGAGACCCAGTACTTC. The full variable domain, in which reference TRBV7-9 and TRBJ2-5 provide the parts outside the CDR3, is DTGVSQNPRHKITKRGQNVTFRCDPISEHNRLYWYRQTLGQGPEFLTYFQNEAQLEKSRLLSDRFSAERPKGSFSTLEIQRTEQGDSAMYLCASSLTTGQETQYFGPGTRLLVL.

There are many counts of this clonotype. The CDR3 nucleotides are TGTGCCAGCAGCCCCCCCCCTTACAATGAGCAGTTCTTC. Encoded protein: CASSPPPYNEQFF. V gene TRBV7-3 combines with J gene TRBJ2-1; D is uncertain. Trimming removed 5 bases from V and 4 bases from J, with 9 bases in between. The CDR3 has 13 amino acids. Germline loops: CDR1 SGHTA, CDR2 FQGTGA.

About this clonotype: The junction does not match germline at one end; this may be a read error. CDR3 amino acids: CASGLDRDRELYGYTF. The CDR3 coding sequence is TGTGCCAGCGGCTTGGACCGGGACAGGGAACTCTATGGCTATACCTTC. This sequence joins TRBV11-2 and TRBJ1-2; 9 bases are a match to TRBD1. CDR1 and CDR2 (germline): SGHAT, FQNNGV. The CDR3 consists of 16 residues.

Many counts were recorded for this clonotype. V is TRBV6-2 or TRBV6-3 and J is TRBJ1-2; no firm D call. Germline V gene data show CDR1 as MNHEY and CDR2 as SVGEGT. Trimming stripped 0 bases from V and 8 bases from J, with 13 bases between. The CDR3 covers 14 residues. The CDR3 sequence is CASSYSVWSDGYTF. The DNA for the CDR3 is TGTGCCAGCAGTTACTCGGTCTGGTCCGACGGCTACACCTTC.